Shown below are 2 T cell receptor beta chains from a single sample sequenced in a study of Ad26.COV2.S vaccination and SARS-CoV-2 variants. Libraries were prepared by immunoSEQ multiplex PCR; TCRdb keeps only in-frame clonotypes and omits some of them. This table holds 350,000 to 450,000 clones, around 89% found once. Treatment meaning: roughly 20 received Ad26.COV2.S at low or high dose, single or two shots; 5 received placebo; per-sample allocation not given. On day 63 after the first injection, vaccine and placebo recipients gave samples. This specimen consisted of peripheral blood, obtained in a trial of Ad26.COV2.S vaccine versus placebo. The origin of the receptors is a person between 18 and 65 years old who received the Ad26.COV2.S COVID-19 vaccine or a placebo.

The V call is TRBV30, the J call TRBJ2-7; weak D call: TRBD1 (6 bases). The CDR3 has 13 residues. V lost 0 bases to trimming and J lost 1 base, with 7 bases between them. Germline V gene data show CDR1 as GTSNPN and CDR2 as SVGIG (reference sequence). For the CDR3, the DNA is TGTGCCTGGAGTGTTCAGGGGTCCTACGAGCAGTACTTC. Translation gives CAWSVQGSYEQYF.

The CDR3 DNA is TGTGCCAGCACCCTCAGGGGGCTTGGGGCCAACGTCCTGACTTTC. Residues: CASTLRGLGANVLTF. The J gene is TRBJ2-6, the V gene TRBV7-2; TRBD1 matches 8 bases. The CDR3 runs 15 residues. V gave up 7 bases and J gave up 3 bases; unmatched junction bases: 5. Germline loops: CDR1 SGHTA, CDR2 FQGNSA.